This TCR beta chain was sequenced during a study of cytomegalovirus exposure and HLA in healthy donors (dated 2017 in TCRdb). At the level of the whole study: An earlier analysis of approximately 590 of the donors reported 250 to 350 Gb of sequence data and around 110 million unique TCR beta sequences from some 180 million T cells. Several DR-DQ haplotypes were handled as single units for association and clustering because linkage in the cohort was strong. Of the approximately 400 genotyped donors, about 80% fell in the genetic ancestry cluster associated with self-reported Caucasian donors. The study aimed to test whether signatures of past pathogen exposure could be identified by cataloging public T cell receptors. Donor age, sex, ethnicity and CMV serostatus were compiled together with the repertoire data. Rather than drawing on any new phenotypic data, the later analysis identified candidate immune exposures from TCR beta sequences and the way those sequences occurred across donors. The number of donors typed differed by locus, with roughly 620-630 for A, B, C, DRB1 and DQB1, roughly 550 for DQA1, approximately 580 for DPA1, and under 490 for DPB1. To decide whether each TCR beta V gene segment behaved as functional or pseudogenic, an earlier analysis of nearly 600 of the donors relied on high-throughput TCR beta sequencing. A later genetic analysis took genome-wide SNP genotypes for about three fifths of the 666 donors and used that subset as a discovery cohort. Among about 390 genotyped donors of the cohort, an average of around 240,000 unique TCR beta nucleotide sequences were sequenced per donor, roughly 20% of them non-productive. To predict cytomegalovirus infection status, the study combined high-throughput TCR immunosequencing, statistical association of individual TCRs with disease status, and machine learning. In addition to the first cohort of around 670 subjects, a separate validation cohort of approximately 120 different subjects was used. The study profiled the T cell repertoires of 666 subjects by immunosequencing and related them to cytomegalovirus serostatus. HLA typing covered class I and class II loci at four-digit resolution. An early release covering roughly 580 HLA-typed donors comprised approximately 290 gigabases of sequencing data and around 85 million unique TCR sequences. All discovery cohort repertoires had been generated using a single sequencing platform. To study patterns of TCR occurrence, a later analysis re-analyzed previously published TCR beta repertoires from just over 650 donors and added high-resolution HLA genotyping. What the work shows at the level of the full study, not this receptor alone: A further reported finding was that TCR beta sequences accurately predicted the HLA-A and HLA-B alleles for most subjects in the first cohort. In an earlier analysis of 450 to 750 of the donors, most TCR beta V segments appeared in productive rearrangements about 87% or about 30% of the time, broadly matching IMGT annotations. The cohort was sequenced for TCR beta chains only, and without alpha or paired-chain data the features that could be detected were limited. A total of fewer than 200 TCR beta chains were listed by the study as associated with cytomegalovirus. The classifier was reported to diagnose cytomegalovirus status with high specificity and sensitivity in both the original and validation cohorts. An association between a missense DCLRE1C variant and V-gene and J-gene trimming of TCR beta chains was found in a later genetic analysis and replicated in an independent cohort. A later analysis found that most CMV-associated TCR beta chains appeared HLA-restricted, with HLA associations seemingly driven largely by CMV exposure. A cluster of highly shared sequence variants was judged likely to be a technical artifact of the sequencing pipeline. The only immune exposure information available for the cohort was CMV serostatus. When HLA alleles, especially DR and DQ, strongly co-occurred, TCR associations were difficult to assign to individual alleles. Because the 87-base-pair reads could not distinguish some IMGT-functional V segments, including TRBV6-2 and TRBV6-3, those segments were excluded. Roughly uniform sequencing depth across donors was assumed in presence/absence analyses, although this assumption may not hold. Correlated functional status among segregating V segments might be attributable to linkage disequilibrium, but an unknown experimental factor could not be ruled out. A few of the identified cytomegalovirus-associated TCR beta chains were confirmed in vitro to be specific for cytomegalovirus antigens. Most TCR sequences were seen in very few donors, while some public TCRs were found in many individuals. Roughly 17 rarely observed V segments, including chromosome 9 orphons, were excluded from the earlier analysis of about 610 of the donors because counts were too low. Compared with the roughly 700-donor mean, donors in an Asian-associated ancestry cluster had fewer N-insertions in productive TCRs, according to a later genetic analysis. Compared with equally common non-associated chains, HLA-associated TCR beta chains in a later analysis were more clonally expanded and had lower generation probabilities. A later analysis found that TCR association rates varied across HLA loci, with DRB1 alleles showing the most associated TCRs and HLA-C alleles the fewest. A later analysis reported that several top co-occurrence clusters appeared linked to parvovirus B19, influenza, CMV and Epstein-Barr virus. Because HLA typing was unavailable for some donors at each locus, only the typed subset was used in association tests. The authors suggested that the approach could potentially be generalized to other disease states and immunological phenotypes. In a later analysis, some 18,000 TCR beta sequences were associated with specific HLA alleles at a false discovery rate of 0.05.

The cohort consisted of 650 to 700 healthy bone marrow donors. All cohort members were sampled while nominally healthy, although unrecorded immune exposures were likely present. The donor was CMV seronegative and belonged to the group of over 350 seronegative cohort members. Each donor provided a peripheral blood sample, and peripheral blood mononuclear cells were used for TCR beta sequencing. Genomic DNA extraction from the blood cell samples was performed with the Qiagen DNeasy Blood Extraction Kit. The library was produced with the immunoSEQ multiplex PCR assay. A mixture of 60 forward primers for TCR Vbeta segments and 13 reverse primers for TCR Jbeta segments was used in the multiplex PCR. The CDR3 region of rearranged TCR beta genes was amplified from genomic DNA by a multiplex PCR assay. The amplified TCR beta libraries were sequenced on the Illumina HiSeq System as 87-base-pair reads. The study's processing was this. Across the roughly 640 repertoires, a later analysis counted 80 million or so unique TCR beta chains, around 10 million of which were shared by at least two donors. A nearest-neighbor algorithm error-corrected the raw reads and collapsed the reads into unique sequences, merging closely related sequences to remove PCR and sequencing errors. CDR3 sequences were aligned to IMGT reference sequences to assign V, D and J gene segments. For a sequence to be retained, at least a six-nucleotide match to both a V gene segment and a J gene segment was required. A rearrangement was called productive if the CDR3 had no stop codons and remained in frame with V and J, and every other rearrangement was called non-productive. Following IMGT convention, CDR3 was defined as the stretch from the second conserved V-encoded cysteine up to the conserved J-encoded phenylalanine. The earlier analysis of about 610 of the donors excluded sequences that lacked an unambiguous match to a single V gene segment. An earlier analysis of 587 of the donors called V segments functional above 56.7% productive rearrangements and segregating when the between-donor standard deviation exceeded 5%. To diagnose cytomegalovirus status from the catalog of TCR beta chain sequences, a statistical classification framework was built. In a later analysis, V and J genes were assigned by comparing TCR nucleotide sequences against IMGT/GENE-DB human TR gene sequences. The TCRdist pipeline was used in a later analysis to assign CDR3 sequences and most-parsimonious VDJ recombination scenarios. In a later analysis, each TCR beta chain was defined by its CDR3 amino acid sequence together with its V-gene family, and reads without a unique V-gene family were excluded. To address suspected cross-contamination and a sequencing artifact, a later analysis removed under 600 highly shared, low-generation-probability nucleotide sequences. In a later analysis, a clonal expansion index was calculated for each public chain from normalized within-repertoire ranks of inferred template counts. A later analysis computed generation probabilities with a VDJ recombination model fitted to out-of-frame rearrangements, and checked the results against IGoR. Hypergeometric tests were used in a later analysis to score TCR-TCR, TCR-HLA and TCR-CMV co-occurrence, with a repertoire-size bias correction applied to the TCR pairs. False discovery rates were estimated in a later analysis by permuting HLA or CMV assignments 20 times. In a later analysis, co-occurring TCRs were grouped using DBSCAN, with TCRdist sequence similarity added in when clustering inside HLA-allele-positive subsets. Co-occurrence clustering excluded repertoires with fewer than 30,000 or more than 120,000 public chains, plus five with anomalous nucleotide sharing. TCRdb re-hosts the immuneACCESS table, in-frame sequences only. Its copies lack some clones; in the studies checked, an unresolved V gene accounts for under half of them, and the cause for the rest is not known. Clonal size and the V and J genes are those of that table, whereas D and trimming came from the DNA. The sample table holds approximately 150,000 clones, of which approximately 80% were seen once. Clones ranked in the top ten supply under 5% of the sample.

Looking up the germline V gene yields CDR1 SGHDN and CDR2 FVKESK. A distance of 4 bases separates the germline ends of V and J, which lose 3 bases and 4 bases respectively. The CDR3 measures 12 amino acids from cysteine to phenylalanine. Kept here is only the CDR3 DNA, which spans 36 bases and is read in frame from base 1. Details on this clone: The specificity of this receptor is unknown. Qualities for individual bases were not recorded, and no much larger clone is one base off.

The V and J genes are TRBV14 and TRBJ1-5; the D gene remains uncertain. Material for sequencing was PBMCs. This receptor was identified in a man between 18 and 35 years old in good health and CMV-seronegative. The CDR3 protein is CASSQLNQPQHF. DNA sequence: TGTGCCAGCAGCCAGCTAAATCAGCCCCAGCATTTT.